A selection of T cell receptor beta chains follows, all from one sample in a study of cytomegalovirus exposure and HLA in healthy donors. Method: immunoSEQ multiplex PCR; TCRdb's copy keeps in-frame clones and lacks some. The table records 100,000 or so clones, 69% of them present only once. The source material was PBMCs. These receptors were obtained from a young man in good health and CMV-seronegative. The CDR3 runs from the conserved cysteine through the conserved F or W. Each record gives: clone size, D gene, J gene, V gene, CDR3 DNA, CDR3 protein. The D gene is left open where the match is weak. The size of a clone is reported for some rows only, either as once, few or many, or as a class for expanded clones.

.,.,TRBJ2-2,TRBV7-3,TGTGCCAGCAGCCATCCAGACACCGGGGAGCTGTTTTTT,CASSHPDTGELFF
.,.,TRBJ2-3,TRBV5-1,TGCGCCAGCAGCCTGGCAGCGAGCACAGATACGCAGTATTTT,CASSLAASTDTQYF
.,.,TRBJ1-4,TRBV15,TGTGCCACCAGCCCCCAGGGGACGGCCGGAAAACTGTTTTTT,CATSPQGTAGKLFF
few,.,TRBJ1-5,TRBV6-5,TGTGCCAGCAGTTACCGGGGTAGCGGAAATCAGCCCCAGCATTTT,CASSYRGSGNQPQHF
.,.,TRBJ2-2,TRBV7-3,TGTGCCAGCAGCCCCGAGGGCTCCGGGGAGCTGTTTTTT,CASSPEGSGELFF
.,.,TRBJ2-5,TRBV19,TGTGCCAGTAGTATAGATTGGGGAGATGAGCAGTACTTC,CASSIDWGDEQYF
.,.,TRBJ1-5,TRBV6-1,TGTGCCAGCACCCCGACAGAGAGAAATCAGCCCCAGCATTTT,CASTPTERNQPQHF
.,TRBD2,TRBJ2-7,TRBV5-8,TGTGCCAGCAGCCGAGGGACTAGCAACCGAGGGGAGCAGTACTTC,CASSRGTSNRGEQYF
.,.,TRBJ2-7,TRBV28,TGTGCCAGCAGTCCACCTGGCCACCTTGGACTCCGGGGGTACGAGCAGTACTTC,CASSPPGHLGLRGYEQYF
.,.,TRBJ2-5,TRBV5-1,TGCGCCAGCAGCTTGACAGGGACGTACCAAGAGACCCAGTACTTC,CASSLTGTYQETQYF
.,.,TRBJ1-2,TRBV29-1,TGCAGCGCCCGAGAGGTGTTTGACGGCTACACCTTC,CSAREVFDGYTF
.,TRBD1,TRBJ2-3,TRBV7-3,TGTGCCAGCAGTACAGGGGGTAACACAGATACGCAGTATTTT,CASSTGGNTDTQYF
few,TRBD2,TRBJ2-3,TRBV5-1,TGCGCCAGCAGCTTCCTGACTAGCGGGAGGGCTCTTAGCACAGATACGCAGTATTTT,CASSFLTSGRALSTDTQYF
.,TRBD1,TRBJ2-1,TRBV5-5,TGTGCCAGCAGTTTAAGACCAGACAGGGGATCCTACAATGAGCAGTTCTTC,CASSLRPDRGSYNEQFF
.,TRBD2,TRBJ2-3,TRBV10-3,TGTGCCACGGGACTAGCGGGAGGAGATACGCAGTATTTT,CATGLAGGDTQYF